The 9 T cell receptor beta chains below all came from one sample that was sequenced in a study of T cells in Graves' hyperthyroidism and ophthalmopathy. There were TCR beta CDR3 regions amplified from RNA transcripts. The TCR CDR3 first-round RT-PCR relied on the HTBI primer set. TCRdb re-called the multiplex PCR reads with MiXCR, one entry per CDR3 protein. Among around 600,000 distinct CDR3 sequences listed, 15% to 19% were seen once. Sequenced: blood. The receptors come from a woman aged 25 to 39 with Graves' hyperthyroidism.

The V gene is TRBV7-9, the J gene TRBJ2-3; the D is unclear. Trimming took 6 bases from V and 2 from J, leaving 18 bases between them. CDR1 is SEHNR, CDR2 FQNEAQ, per germline (reference sequence). The CDR3 spans 16 residues. The CDR3 bases are TGTGCCAGCAGTTCAGGCGCCCCCGTAGACACAGATACGCAGTATTTT. This sequence encodes CASSSGAPVDTDTQYF.

There are many counts of this clonotype. The chain couples TRBV3-1 to TRBJ2-1, with 14 bases lining up with TRBD2. The germline V gene has CDR1 LGHDT and CDR2 YNNKEL (reference sequence). The length of the CDR3 is 17 residues. V lost 2 bases, J lost 9 bases, and 9 bases stayed unmatched. CDR3 in amino acids: CASSQFTGTSGSGEQFF. The CDR3 bases are TGTGCCAGCAGCCAATTCACCGGGACTAGCGGGAGCGGTGAGCAGTTCTTC.

This clonotype was seen at least ten times. The V call is TRBV7-2, the J call TRBJ2-1, with 8 positions matching TRBD2. The trim removed 3 bases at V and 3 bases at J, leaving 4 bases unmatched. The CDR3 length is 15 residues. Germline V gives CDR1 SGHTA, CDR2 FQGNSA. In DNA, the CDR3 is TGTGCCAGCAGCTTGGGACTAGAGATCTACAATGAGCAGTTCTTC. Its protein product is CASSLGLEIYNEQFF.

CDR3 residues: CASSRFLTGTGDEKLFF. The CDR3 DNA reads TGCGCCAGCAGTAGATTTCTTACCGGGACAGGGGATGAAAAACTGTTTTTT. V gene TRBV10-2 combines with J gene TRBJ1-4; 10 bases are shared with TRBD1. Per germline, CDR1 WSHSY and CDR2 SAAADI. The trim removed 5 bases at V and 6 bases at J, leaving 12 bases unmatched. The CDR3 spans 17 residues.

J is TRBJ2-3 and V is TRBV6-1; D gene ambiguous. With 3 bases removed from V and 3 bases from J, the gap between germline ends came to 7 bases. The germline V gene encodes CDR1 MNHNS and CDR2 SASEGT. The CDR3 extends over 13 amino acids. This CDR3 is CASSDHWTDTQYF. The DNA for the CDR3 is TGTGCCAGCAGTGACCACTGGACAGATACGCAGTATTTT.

This clonotype was seen a handful of times. V is TRBV6-2 or TRBV6-3 and J is TRBJ2-7; 8 bases line up with TRBD2. CDR1 and CDR2 from the germline V gene are MNHEY and SVGEGT. The CDR3 is 15 amino acids. The V and J ends lost 5 bases and 4 bases, in that order; junction bases with no gene match: 10. The CDR3 nucleotides read TGTGCCAGCAGTCGCCGTCCGGGAGGGGGTTACGAGCAGTACTTC. It encodes CASSRRPGGGYEQYF.

The V gene is TRBV6-4, the J gene TRBJ2-1; TRBD2 agrees at 9 bases. CDR1 is MRHNA and CDR2 is SNTAGT in the germline V gene. The V gene end was trimmed by 8 bases and the J gene end by 6 bases; junction bases not matched to a gene: 8. The CDR3 has 14 residues. Written as DNA, the CDR3 is TGTGCCAGCCCGATCCTAGCGGGGTCCAATGAGCAGTTCTTC. Translating it yields CASPILAGSNEQFF.

This clonotype occurred many times. The chain employs TRBV6-5 and TRBJ2-3; D possibly uses TRBD1 or TRBD2 (5 bases each). Germline CDR1 reads MNHEY; CDR2 reads SVGAGI. V was trimmed by 0 bases and J by 0 bases, leaving 16 bases between them. The CDR3 totals 18 residues. The CDR3 loop reads CASSYSGVKSPSTDTQYF. CDR3 coding DNA: TGTGCCAGCAGTTACTCGGGGGTTAAGAGCCCTAGCACAGATACGCAGTATTTT.

The V gene is TRBV25-1, the J gene TRBJ1-2, with D possibly matching TRBD1 (6 bases). The germline CDR1 and CDR2 sequences are MGHDK and SYGVNS. V was pared by 3 bases and J by 2 bases, with 22 bases between. This CDR3 is 18 amino acids long. The CDR3 loop reads CASSDRDTYREGNYGYTF. The CDR3 DNA sequence: TGTGCCAGCAGTGATAGGGACACCTACAGGGAGGGGAACTATGGCTACACCTTC.